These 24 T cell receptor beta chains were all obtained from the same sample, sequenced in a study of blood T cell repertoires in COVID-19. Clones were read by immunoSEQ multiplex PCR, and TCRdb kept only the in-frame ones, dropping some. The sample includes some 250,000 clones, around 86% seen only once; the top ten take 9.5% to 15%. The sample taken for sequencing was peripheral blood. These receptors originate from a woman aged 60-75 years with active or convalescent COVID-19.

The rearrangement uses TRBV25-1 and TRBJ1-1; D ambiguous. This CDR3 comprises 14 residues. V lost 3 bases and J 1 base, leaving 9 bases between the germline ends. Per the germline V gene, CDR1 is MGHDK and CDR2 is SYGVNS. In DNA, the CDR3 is TGTGCCAGCAGTGAGTGGCCACCGAACACTGAAGCTTTCTTT. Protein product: CASSEWPPNTEAFF.

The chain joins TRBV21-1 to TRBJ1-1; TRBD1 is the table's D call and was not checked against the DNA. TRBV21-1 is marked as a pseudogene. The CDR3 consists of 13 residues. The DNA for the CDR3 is TGTGCCAGAGACACCGAAGTTAACACTGAAGCTTTCTTT. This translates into CARDTEVNTEAFF.

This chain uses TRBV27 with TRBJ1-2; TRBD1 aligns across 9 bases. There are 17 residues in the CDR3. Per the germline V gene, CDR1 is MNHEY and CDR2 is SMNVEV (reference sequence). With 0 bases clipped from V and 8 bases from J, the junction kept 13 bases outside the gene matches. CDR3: CASSLSFPGTGQWGYTF. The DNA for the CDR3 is TGTGCCAGCAGTTTATCCTTCCCGGGGACAGGGCAATGGGGCTACACCTTC.

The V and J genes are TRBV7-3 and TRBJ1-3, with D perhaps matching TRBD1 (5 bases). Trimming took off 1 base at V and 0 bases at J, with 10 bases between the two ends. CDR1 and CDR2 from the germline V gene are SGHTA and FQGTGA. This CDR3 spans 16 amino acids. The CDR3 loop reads CASSLIDRRSGNTIYF. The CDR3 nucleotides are TGTGCCAGCAGCTTAATAGACAGACGCTCTGGAAACACCATATATTTT.

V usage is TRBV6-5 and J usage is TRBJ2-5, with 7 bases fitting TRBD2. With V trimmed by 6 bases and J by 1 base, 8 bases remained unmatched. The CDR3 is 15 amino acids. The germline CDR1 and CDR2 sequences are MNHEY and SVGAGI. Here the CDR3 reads CASSRTSAIQETQYF. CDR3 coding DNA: TGTGCCAGCAGCCGAACTAGCGCTATCCAAGAGACCCAGTACTTC.

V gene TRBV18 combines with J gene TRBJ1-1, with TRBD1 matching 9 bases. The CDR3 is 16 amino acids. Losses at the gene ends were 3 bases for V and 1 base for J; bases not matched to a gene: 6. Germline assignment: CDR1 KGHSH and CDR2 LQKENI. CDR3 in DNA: TGTGCCAGCTCACCCCCGGGACAGGGATCGAACACTGAAGCTTTCTTT. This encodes CASSPPGQGSNTEAFF.

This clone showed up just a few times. CDR3 DNA sequence: TGTGCCAGCAGCCCCACGGCGACAGCCTTTAATGAAAAACTGTTTTTT. This gives the protein CASSPTATAFNEKLFF. The V and J genes are TRBV7-8 and TRBJ1-4; the D gene is possibly TRBD1 (5 bases). Trimming removed 5 bases at V and 4 bases at J, with 17 bases between. CDR1 SGHVS and CDR2 FQNEAQ come from the germline V gene. The CDR3 has 16 residues.

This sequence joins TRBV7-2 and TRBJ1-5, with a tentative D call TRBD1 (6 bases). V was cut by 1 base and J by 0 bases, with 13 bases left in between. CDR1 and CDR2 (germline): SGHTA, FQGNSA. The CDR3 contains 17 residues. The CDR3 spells CASSLGGTGFSNQPQHF. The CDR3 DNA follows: TGTGCCAGCAGCTTAGGCGGTACAGGGTTTAGCAATCAGCCCCAGCATTTT.

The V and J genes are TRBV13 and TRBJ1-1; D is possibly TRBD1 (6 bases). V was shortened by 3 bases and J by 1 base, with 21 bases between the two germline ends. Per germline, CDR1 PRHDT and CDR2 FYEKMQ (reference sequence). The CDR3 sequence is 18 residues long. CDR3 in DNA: TGTGCCAGCAGCTTTTCCCCCCAGGGGCGCGGTAAGAACACTGAAGCTTTCTTT. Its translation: CASSFSPQGRGKNTEAFF. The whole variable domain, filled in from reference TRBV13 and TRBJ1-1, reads AAGVIQSPRHLIKEKRETATLKCYPIPRHDTVYWYQQGPGQDPQFLISFYEKMQSDKGSIPDRFSAQQFSDYHSELNMSSLELGDSALYFCASSFSPQGRGKNTEAFFGQGTRLTVV.

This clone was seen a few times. CDR3 sequence (DNA): TGTGCCAGCAGTCAACCCGGGACAGGACCTTACGAGCAGTACTTC. Encoded protein: CASSQPGTGPYEQYF. V gene TRBV28 combines with J gene TRBJ2-7, with 8 bases that match TRBD1. V was clipped by 5 bases and J by 4 bases; unmatched bases: 10. The CDR3 length is 15 residues. Germline CDR1 MDHEN, CDR2 SYDVKM.

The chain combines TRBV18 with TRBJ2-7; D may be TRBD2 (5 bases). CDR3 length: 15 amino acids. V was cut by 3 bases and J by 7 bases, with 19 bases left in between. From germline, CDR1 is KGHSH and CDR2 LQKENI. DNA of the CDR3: TGTGCCAGCTCACCCGGACCGAGGTCCGGCGGGGAGCAGTACTTC. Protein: CASSPGPRSGGEQYF.

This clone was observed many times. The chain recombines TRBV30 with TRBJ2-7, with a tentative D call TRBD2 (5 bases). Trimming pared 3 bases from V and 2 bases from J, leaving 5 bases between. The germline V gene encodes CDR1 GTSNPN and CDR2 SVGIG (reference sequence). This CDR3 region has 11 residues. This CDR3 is CAWSGTYEQYF. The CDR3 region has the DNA TGTGCCTGGAGCGGGACCTACGAGCAGTACTTC.

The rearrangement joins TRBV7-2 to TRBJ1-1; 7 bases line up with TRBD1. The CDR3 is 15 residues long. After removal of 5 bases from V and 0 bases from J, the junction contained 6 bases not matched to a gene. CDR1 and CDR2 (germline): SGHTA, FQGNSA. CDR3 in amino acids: CASSQDRVMNTEAFF. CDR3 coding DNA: TGTGCCAGCAGCCAAGACAGGGTAATGAACACTGAAGCTTTCTTT.

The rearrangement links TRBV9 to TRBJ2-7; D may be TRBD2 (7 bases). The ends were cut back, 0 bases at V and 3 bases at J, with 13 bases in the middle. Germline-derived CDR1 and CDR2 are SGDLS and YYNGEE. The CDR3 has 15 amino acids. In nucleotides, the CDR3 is TGTGCCAGCAGCGTAGGGGGGGGCCCTAACTACGAGCAGTACTTC. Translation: CASSVGGGPNYEQYF.

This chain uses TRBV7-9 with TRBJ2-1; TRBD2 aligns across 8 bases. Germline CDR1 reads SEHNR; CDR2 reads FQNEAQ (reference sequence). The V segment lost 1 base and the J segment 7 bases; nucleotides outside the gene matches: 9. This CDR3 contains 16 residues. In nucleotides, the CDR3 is TGTGCCAGCAGCTTAGTCGCCGGGGGGGCTTATAATGAGCAGTTCTTC. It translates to CASSLVAGGAYNEQFF.

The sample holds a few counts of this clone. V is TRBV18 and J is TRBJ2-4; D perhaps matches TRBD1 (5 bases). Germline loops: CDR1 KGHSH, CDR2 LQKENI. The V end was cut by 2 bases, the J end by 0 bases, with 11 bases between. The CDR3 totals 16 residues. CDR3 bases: TGTGCCAGCTCACCAGAAGGGGTCCTAGCCAAAAACATTCAGTACTTC. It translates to CASSPEGVLAKNIQYF.

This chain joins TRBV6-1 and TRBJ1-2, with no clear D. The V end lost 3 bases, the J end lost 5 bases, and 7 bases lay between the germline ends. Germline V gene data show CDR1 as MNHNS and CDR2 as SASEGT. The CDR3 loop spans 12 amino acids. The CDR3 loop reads CASSEGGYGYTF. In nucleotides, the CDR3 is TGTGCCAGCAGTGAGGGAGGGTATGGCTACACCTTC.

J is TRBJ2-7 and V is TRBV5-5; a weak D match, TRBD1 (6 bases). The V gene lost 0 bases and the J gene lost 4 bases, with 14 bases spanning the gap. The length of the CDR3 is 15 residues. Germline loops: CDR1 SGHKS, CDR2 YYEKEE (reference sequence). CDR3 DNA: TGTGCCAGCAGCTTGGCGGCAGGGGTGATATACGAGCAGTACTTC. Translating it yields CASSLAAGVIYEQYF.

The CDR3 DNA sequence: TGCGCCAGCAGCTTGGGCCACAGGGGTGGCGGTTCACCCCTCCACTTT. It codes for CASSLGHRGGGSPLHF. The genes are TRBV5-1 and TRBJ1-6; TRBD1 aligns across 7 bases. Germline V gene data show CDR1 as SGHRS and CDR2 as YFSETQ. This CDR3 is 16 amino acids long. The junction had 9 bases not matched to a gene; V was cut back by 0 bases and J by 9 bases.

The CDR3 DNA sequence: TGTGCCAGCAGTTACGGGGGACTAGCGGGGCGGGTTGAGCAGTTCTTC. This encodes CASSYGGLAGRVEQFF. V is TRBV6-2 or TRBV6-3 and J is TRBJ2-1, with 13 bases identical to TRBD2. Looked up from germline, CDR1 is MNHEY and CDR2 is SVGEGT. This CDR3 is built from 16 residues. Trimming at V came to 2 bases and at J to 9 bases, leaving 7 bases not matched to a gene.

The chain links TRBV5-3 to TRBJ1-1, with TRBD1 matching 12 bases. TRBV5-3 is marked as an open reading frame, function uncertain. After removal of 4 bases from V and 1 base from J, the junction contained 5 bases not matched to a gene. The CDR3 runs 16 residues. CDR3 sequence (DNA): TGTGCCAGAAGCAAACCGGGACAGGGGGCGAACACTGAAGCTTTCTTT. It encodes CARSKPGQGANTEAFF.

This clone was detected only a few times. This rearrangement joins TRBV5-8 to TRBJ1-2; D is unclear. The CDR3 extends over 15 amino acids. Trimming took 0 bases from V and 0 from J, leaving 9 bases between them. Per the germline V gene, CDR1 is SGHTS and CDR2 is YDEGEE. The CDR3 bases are TGTGCCAGCAGCTTGGTCGCCGGAGCTAACTATGGCTACACCTTC. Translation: CASSLVAGANYGYTF.

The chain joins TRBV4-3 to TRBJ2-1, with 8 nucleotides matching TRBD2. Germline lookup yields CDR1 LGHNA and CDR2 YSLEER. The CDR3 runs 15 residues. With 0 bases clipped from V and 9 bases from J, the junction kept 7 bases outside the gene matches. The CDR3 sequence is CASSQDPGGRGEQFF. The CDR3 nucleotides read TGCGCCAGCAGCCAAGATCCGGGGGGGCGCGGTGAGCAGTTCTTC.

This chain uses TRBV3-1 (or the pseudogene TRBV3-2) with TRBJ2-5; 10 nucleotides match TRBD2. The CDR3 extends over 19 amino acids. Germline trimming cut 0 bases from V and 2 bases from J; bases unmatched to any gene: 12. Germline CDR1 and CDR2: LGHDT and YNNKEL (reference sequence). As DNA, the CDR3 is TGTGCCAGCAGCCAAGAGGGGCTAGCGGGGGTTCGGGGACAAGAGACCCAGTACTTC. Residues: CASSQEGLAGVRGQETQYF.